Listed below are T cell receptor beta chains from one sample, sequenced in a study of blood T cell repertoires in COVID-19. Data came from immunoSEQ multiplex PCR; TCRdb stores just in-frame clones and leaves some out. The repertoire holds roughly 290,000 clones, with about 87% as singletons. The sequenced material came from peripheral blood. The source of these receptors is a woman between 50 and 59 years old who had recovered from COVID-19. The CDR3 runs from the conserved cysteine through the conserved F or W. D genes are given only for firm matches. Clone size, where shown, is once, few, many, or a class for clones that have expanded.

cdr3_length	v_call	d_call	clone_size	j_call	cdr3_nt	cdr3_aa
14	TRBV6-2/TRBV6-3	NA	NA	TRBJ2-7	TGTGCCAGCAGTTGGGTAGGAGGCTCCTACGAGCAGTACTTC	CASSWVGGSYEQYF
14	TRBV7-2	TRBD1	once	TRBJ2-5	TGTGCCAGCAGCCTGACAGGGGGACAAGAGACCCAGTACTTC	CASSLTGGQETQYF
13	TRBV28	NA	NA	TRBJ1-5	TGTGCCAGCAAATTCTATAGCAATCAGCCCCAGCATTTT	CASKFYSNQPQHF
15	TRBV19	NA	few	TRBJ2-7	TGTGCCAGTAGTCGCAAGGGGGACGGATCCTACGAGCAGTACTTC	CASSRKGDGSYEQYF
14	TRBV6-2/TRBV6-3	TRBD1	NA	TRBJ2-1	TGTGCCAGCAGTGACGGACAGGGGGCAAATGAGCAGTTCTTC	CASSDGQGANEQFF
14	TRBV30	TRBD1	NA	TRBJ1-5	TGTGCCTGGACAACAGGGGGCCCAAATCAGCCCCAGCATTTT	CAWTTGGPNQPQHF
13	TRBV30	NA	NA	TRBJ2-6	TGTGCCTGGGGGGAGGCTGGGGCCAACGTCCTGACTTTC	CAWGEAGANVLTF
16	TRBV5-5	TRBD1	few	TRBJ2-2	TGTGCCAGCAGCTCTGGGGACAGGGTCAACACCGGGGAGCTGTTTTTT	CASSSGDRVNTGELFF
15	TRBV5-8	NA	NA	TRBJ1-2	TGTGCCAGCAGCTTGGCCACCTCGGGTTCCTATGGCTACACCTTC	CASSLATSGSYGYTF
13	TRBV2	NA	NA	TRBJ2-7	TGTGCCAGCGGAAGGGACATATTCAACGAGCAGTACTTC	CASGRDIFNEQYF
17	TRBV28	TRBD1	once	TRBJ2-5	TGTGCCAGCAGTCAGGACAGGGGGCTCCAGTACCAAGAGACCCAGTACTTC	CASSQDRGLQYQETQYF
16	TRBV3-1/TRBV3-2	NA	NA	TRBJ2-5	TGTGCCAGCAGCCGCTCAGGGCAGGCGGTCATGGGGACCCAGTACTTC	CASSRSGQAVMGTQYF
14	TRBV9	NA	NA	TRBJ1-3	TGTGCCAGCAGCGTAGGTGCGGCTGGAAACACCATATATTTT	CASSVGAAGNTIYF
14	TRBV19	TRBD1	few	TRBJ1-1	TGTGCCAGTAGTATAGAACCGGGACAGGGGAGAGCTTTCTTT	CASSIEPGQGRAFF
17	TRBV30	TRBD1	NA	TRBJ1-2	TGTGCCTGGAGTAATATTCCCCCGGGACAGGGAAACTATGGCTACACCTTC	CAWSNIPPGQGNYGYTF
15	TRBV24-1	TRBD1	NA	TRBJ2-2	TGTGCCACCAGTGATCGGGACAGAAACACCGGGGAGCTGTTTTTT	CATSDRDRNTGELFF
13	TRBV19	NA	NA	TRBJ2-7	TGTGCCAGTAGTATATCGAGGGGGTACGAGCAGTACTTC	CASSISRGYEQYF
14	TRBV6-5	TRBD2	NA	TRBJ2-5	TGTGCCAGCAGTTTCGGTGTTAGCGGGTCGACCCAGTACTTC	CASSFGVSGSTQYF
16	TRBV12-2	NA	NA	TRBJ1-1	TGTGCAAGTCGCTTTATCCGGGGACAGGGGAGCACTGAAGCTTTCTTT	CASRFIRGQGSTEAFF
14	TRBV29-1	NA	NA	TRBJ2-1	TGCAGCGTGGCCATCTCAGGGGACTACAATGAGCAGTTCTTC	CSVAISGDYNEQFF